The present TCR beta chain was sequenced within a study of cytomegalovirus exposure and HLA in healthy donors. Study summary: Later, an analysis reported that the 95 to 150 validation repertoires had used the same platform as the approximately 600 first-cohort repertoires.

The donors belonged to the roughly 110-subject validation cohort, separate from the approximately 700-subject first cohort. The J segment lost 4 bases and the V segment lost 4 bases, leaving 5 bases of the junction unmatched. The CDR3 runs to 15 residues. The germline CDR1 and CDR2 sequences are SNHLY and FYNNEI. About this clone: Its antigen is not known.

The protocol was immunoSEQ multiplex PCR, while the TCRdb copy is restricted to in-frame clones and leaves out a portion. The data hold 98,000 or so clones, with approximately 85% observed a single time. General study results and limits: Cytomegalovirus-associated TCR beta chains were listed, numbering around 150. As was reported, the classifier diagnosed cytomegalovirus status with high specificity and sensitivity.

The clonotype comes from a woman between 18 and 29 years old in good health and CMV-seronegative. The sequenced material came from PBMCs. The rearrangement links TRBV2 to TRBJ1-2; 11 bases align to TRBD1. CDR3 sequence: CASSGGQGDRYGYTF. Here the CDR3 DNA reads TGTGCCAGCAGTGGGGGACAGGGGGATCGCTATGGCTACACCTTC.